Presented here are 32 T cell receptor beta chains from one specimen sequenced in a study of naive and memory T cell subsets. What these receptors recognize is not known. Study findings and constraints: Especially in CD8 cells, naive repertoires contained a few larger clonotypes, possibly CD45RA-re-expressing memory cells.

Both TRBC1 and TRBC2 were covered by a beta constant-region primer of two equimolar oligonucleotides. Nested alpha and beta constant-region primers with the SP2 primer drove four PCR rounds on ligated cDNA. Using its own MiXCR run on the UMI-ligation and nested PCR reads, TCRdb lists one record per CDR3 protein. The sample holds 150,000 or so distinct CDR3 sequences, roughly 22% seen once. Input material: naive CD4+ T cells from blood. These receptors were obtained from a human donor in good health.

V gene TRBV12-3 or TRBV12-4 combines with J gene TRBJ2-7; unclear D gene. V shed 2 bases and J shed 5 bases, with 4 bases lying between them. The CDR3 extends over 11 amino acids. The chain's CDR3 is CASSLLDEQYF. CDR3 coding DNA: TGTGCCAGCAGTTTATTGGACGAGCAGTACTTC.

This clonotype appeared a few times. J is TRBJ2-1 and V is TRBV12-3 or TRBV12-4, with TRBD2 matching over 12 bases. The CDR3 length is 15 residues. V was pared by 6 bases and J by 7 bases, with 7 bases of the junction left unmatched. The CDR3 spells CASSLLAGGPNEQFF. The CDR3 DNA reads as TGTGCCAGCAGCCTTCTAGCGGGAGGGCCAAATGAGCAGTTCTTC.

This clonotype has just a few counts. V is TRBV14 and J is TRBJ2-1, with 11 bases identical to TRBD2. This CDR3 is 13 amino acids long. The trim removed 5 bases at V and 10 bases at J, leaving 4 bases unmatched. The germline CDR1 and CDR2 sequences are SGHDN and FVKESK. The CDR3 DNA follows: TGTGCCAGCAGCTCACGACTAGCGGGAGAGCAGTTCTTC. It yields the protein CASSSRLAGEQFF.

The sample holds a few counts of this clonotype. The chain is built from TRBV18 and TRBJ2-1, with 8 bases that match TRBD1. The germline V gene encodes CDR1 KGHSH and CDR2 LQKENI. The CDR3 sequence is 14 residues long. After removal of 4 bases from V and 5 bases from J, the junction contained 4 bases not matched to a gene. As DNA, the CDR3 is TGTGCCAGCTCACGGGGACAGGCCAACAATGAGCAGTTCTTC. It codes for CASSRGQANNEQFF.

The V call is TRBV13, the J call TRBJ2-2; D perhaps matches TRBD2 (5 bases). Trimming removed 1 base at V and 3 bases at J, with 12 bases between. Germline V gives CDR1 PRHDT, CDR2 FYEKMQ (reference sequence). The CDR3 length is 16 residues. The CDR3 region has the DNA TGTGCCAGCAGCTTAGCGGGAACACCCCACACCGGGGAGCTGTTTTTT. Its translation: CASSLAGTPHTGELFF.

The DNA of the CDR3 is TGTGCCAGCAGTTTTGTCTTTGGGCAGGGGCAAGACGAGCAGTACTTC. This encodes CASSFVFGQGQDEQYF. The chain couples TRBV28 to TRBJ2-7; tentative D call: TRBD1 (6 bases). The CDR3 totals 16 residues. Germline assignment: CDR1 MDHEN and CDR2 SYDVKM. V was trimmed by 3 bases and J by 5 bases, leaving 20 bases between them.

The rearrangement joins TRBV4-2 to TRBJ2-7; the D gene could be TRBD1 or TRBD2 (5 bases each). Per the germline V gene, CDR1 is LGHNA and CDR2 is YNFKEQ. The V end was cut by 3 bases, the J end by 9 bases, with 18 bases between. This CDR3 contains 14 residues. CDR3 nucleotide sequence: TGTGCCAGCAGCCAGGGTCAGGGACGGTCAAGGCAGTACTTC. This translates into CASSQGQGRSRQYF.

The CDR3 DNA reads as TGTGCCAGCAGGTACAGGGACAACACTGAAGCTTTCTTT. Protein: CASRYRDNTEAFF. The V call is TRBV12-3 or TRBV12-4, the J call TRBJ1-1; possibly TRBD1 for D (6 bases). The CDR3 has 13 residues. Trimming took off 6 bases at V and 2 bases at J, with 10 bases between the two ends.

V is TRBV29-1 and J is TRBJ1-5, with 9 bases matching TRBD1. The germline V gene encodes CDR1 SQVTM and CDR2 ANQGSEA. V shed 5 bases, J shed 5 bases, and the junction held 1 base outside the gene matches. This CDR3 spans 12 amino acids. CDR3 bases: TGCAGCGTTCGGACAGGGGATCAGCCCCAGCATTTT. Residues: CSVRTGDQPQHF.

This clonotype was counted many times. This chain connects TRBV20-1 to TRBJ2-1; maybe TRBD2 (5 bases). The V end was cut by 6 bases, the J end by 6 bases, with 18 bases between. CDR3 size: 14 residues. Germline V lookup: CDR1 DFQATT, CDR2 SNEGSKA (reference sequence). The DNA for the CDR3 is TGCAGTGCAGAAACTAGAGAGGTGACCAATGAGCAGTTCTTC. Translation gives CSAETREVTNEQFF.

This chain connects TRBV6-5 to TRBJ2-3; D tentatively fits TRBD1 or TRBD2 (5 bases each). The germline V gene encodes CDR1 MNHEY and CDR2 SVGAGI. V was trimmed by 6 bases and J by 0 bases, leaving 10 bases between them. This CDR3 has 14 residues. As DNA, the CDR3 is TGTGCCAGCAGAACGGGGCCGAGCACAGATACGCAGTATTTT. This translates into CASRTGPSTDTQYF.

This sequence joins TRBV7-9 and TRBJ2-1; perhaps TRBD2 as D (5 bases). Germline-derived CDR1 and CDR2 are SEHNR and FQNEAQ (reference sequence). Trimming removed 1 base at V and 5 bases at J, with 12 bases between. The CDR3 is 15 residues long. CDR3 loop: CASSLGQRLNNEQFF. The CDR3, as DNA: TGTGCCAGCAGCTTAGGGCAGCGGTTGAACAATGAGCAGTTCTTC. The variable domain in full, completed from reference TRBV7-9 and TRBJ2-1, reads DTGVSQNPRHKITKRGQNVTFRCDPISEHNRLYWYRQTLGQGPEFLTYFQNEAQLEKSRLLSDRFSAERPKGSFSTLEIQRTEQGDSAMYLCASSLGQRLNNEQFFGPGTRLTVL.

V gene TRBV27 combines with J gene TRBJ2-1, with TRBD2 as a possible D gene (6 bases). CDR3 length: 16 amino acids. V was shortened by 6 bases and J by 6 bases, with 21 bases between the two germline ends. CDR1 is MNHEY, CDR2 SMNVEV, per germline (reference sequence). The CDR3 bases are TGTGCCAGCAGACCCCCAGCCGGACTAAGATTCAATGAGCAGTTCTTC. Translated, it gives CASRPPAGLRFNEQFF.

This clonotype was seen only a few times. The V and J genes are TRBV4-3 and TRBJ1-6; D is possibly TRBD1 (5 bases). Trimming took 4 bases from V and 9 from J, leaving 10 bases between them. Germline CDR1 LGHNA, CDR2 YSLEER. The CDR3 runs 13 residues. In DNA form, the CDR3 reads TGCGCCAGCAGCCCGACAGTAACTTCACCCCTCCACTTT. Encoded protein: CASSPTVTSPLHF.

The V and J genes are TRBV19 and TRBJ2-1, with D possibly called TRBD1 or TRBD2 (5 bases each). CDR1 is LNHDA and CDR2 is SQIVND in the germline V gene (reference sequence). The CDR3 extends over 13 amino acids. The V end was cut by 1 base, the J end by 8 bases, with 9 bases between. In DNA, the CDR3 is TGTGCCAGTAGTATAGTGGGGGTTCATGAGCAGTTCTTC. Translation gives CASSIVGVHEQFF.

The chain couples TRBV12-3 or TRBV12-4 to TRBJ2-5; a possible D gene is TRBD1 (6 bases). The CDR3 has 14 amino acids. Between the trimmed V and J ends, which lost 3 bases and 4 bases, there was a span of 12 bases. The CDR3 nucleotides are TGTGCCAGCAGTTTTGTCAGGGGTAGAGAGACCCAGTACTTC. Amino acids: CASSFVRGRETQYF.

The sample holds a few counts of this clonotype. V gene TRBV5-1 combines with J gene TRBJ1-4; TRBD1 agrees at 7 bases. The germline V gene has CDR1 SGHRS and CDR2 YFSETQ. V gave up 0 bases and J gave up 8 bases; unmatched junction bases: 7. There are 15 residues in the CDR3. CDR3 in DNA: TGCGCCAGCAGCTTGGGACAGGGAAGGGGCGAAAAACTGTTTTTT. Its translation: CASSLGQGRGEKLFF.

This chain links TRBV11-2 with TRBJ2-7, with a possible D match to TRBD1 (6 bases). V lost 8 bases to trimming and J lost 3 bases, with 14 bases between them. Germline V lookup: CDR1 SGHAT, CDR2 FQNNGV. This CDR3 is 13 amino acids long. CDR3 sequence reads: CASGRTDYYEQYF. The CDR3 DNA sequence: TGTGCCAGCGGTCGGACAGACTACTACGAGCAGTACTTC.

The chain carries TRBV29-1 and TRBJ2-6; D is possibly TRBD1 or TRBD2 (5 bases each). CDR1 and CDR2 (germline): SQVTM, ANQGSEA. The CDR3 sequence is 13 residues long. The V end was cut by 4 bases, the J end by 4 bases, with 8 bases between. The CDR3 nucleotides read TGCAGCGTTGTAGGGACCGGGGCCAACGTCCTGACTTTC. Protein sequence: CSVVGTGANVLTF. The entire variable domain, with the rest obtained from reference TRBV29-1 and TRBJ2-6, is as follows: SAVISQKPSRDICQRGTSLTIQCQVDSQVTMMFWYRQQPGQSLTLIATANQGSEATYESGFVIDKFPISRPNLTFSTLTVSNMSPEDSSIYLCSVVGTGANVLTFGAGSRLTVL.

The table lists this clonotype with many counts. V is TRBV18 and J is TRBJ2-7, with D possibly called TRBD1 or TRBD2 (5 bases each). V lost 2 bases, J lost 2 bases, and 10 bases lay in between. Germline-derived CDR1 and CDR2 are KGHSH and LQKENI. The CDR3 sequence is 14 residues long. Here the CDR3 reads CASSPDRGPYEQYF. The CDR3 DNA is TGTGCCAGCTCACCAGACCGGGGCCCCTACGAGCAGTACTTC.

The chain carries TRBV7-9 and TRBJ1-1; 8 nucleotides agree with TRBD1. The CDR3 consists of 15 residues. V dropped 5 bases and J dropped 0; count of bases not matched to a gene: 5. The V gene's germline CDR1 is SEHNR and CDR2 FQNEAQ (reference sequence). The DNA for the CDR3 is TGTGCCAGCAGCCCCGGACAGGGTATGAACACTGAAGCTTTCTTT. This gives the protein CASSPGQGMNTEAFF.

This clonotype was seen only a few times. This rearrangement joins TRBV7-9 to TRBJ1-5, with a weak D call TRBD1 (5 bases). V lost 0 bases and J lost 3, with 9 bases in between. The CDR3 length is 15 residues. Germline lookup yields CDR1 SEHNR and CDR2 FQNEAQ (reference sequence). CDR3 bases: TGTGCCAGCAGCTTAGCAGGGGCTAACAATCAGCCCCAGCATTTT. Amino acids: CASSLAGANNQPQHF.

V and J are TRBV3-1 and TRBJ1-2, with D possibly being TRBD1 (6 bases). This CDR3 comprises 17 residues. CDR1 is LGHDT and CDR2 is YNNKEL in the germline V gene (reference sequence). The V and J ends lost 0 bases and 3 bases respectively, with 17 bases between them. The CDR3 nucleotides are TGTGCCAGCAGCCAAGAGGAGACAGGCGTCAAAGACTATGGCTACACCTTC. It encodes CASSQEETGVKDYGYTF. Full variable domain (rest looked up from reference TRBV3-1 and TRBJ1-2): DTAVSQTPKYLVTQMGNDKSIKCEQNLGHDTMYWYKQDSKKFLKIMFSYNNKELIINETVPNRFSPKSPDKAHLNLHINSLELGDSAVYFCASSQEETGVKDYGYTFGSGTRLTVV.

This clonotype turned up a few times. For the CDR3, the DNA is TGTGCCACCATGTCCCGGGTTGTAGAGACCCAGTACTTC. Translated: CATMSRVVETQYF. The chain carries TRBV6-5 and TRBJ2-5, with D unresolved. Germline V gene lookup returns CDR1 MNHEY and CDR2 SVGAGI. The CDR3 sequence is 13 residues long. The V gene lost 10 bases and the J gene lost 4 bases, with 16 bases spanning the gap.

For this clonotype: With a much larger clone just one base away, this may be a read error. The final CDR3 position lacks the conserved phenylalanine or tryptophan, pointing to a likely read error. V is TRBV6-1 and J is TRBJ2-6; D is possibly TRBD1 (5 bases). This CDR3 has 21 residues. Germline values: CDR1 MNHNS, CDR2 SASEGT. V dropped 5 bases and J dropped 0 bases, with 26 bases sitting between them. This chain's CDR3 is CASSPQAGSLVAASGANVLTL. CDR3 DNA sequence: TGTGCCAGCAGTCCACAGGCCGGTAGTTTGGTGGCAGCCTCTGGGGCCAACGTCCTGACTCTC.

The chain links TRBV3-1 to TRBJ2-1; 8 bases map to TRBD2. Germline CDR1 LGHDT, CDR2 YNNKEL (reference sequence). This CDR3 region has 16 residues. V lost 3 bases, J lost 6 bases, and 10 bases stayed unmatched. In DNA, the CDR3 is TGTGCCAGCAGCCAGGGTATCGGGAGGGCGTCCAATGAGCAGTTCTTC. Translation: CASSQGIGRASNEQFF.

The sample holds a few counts of this clonotype. The CDR3 DNA sequence: TGCAGCGTTGACAGGACTAGCTATGAGCAGTTCTTC. The encoded protein is CSVDRTSYEQFF. The chain is built from TRBV29-1 and TRBJ2-1; 8 positions agree with TRBD2. The ends lost 3 bases at V and 8 bases at J; junction bases unmatched: 3. The CDR3 is 12 amino acids. Per germline, CDR1 SQVTM and CDR2 ANQGSEA.

This chain links TRBV14 with TRBJ2-1; 8 nucleotides match TRBD2. Trimming took 0 bases from V and 4 from J; bases not matched to a gene: 11. The CDR3 is 18 residues long. The germline gives CDR1 SGHDN, CDR2 FVKESK. In nucleotides, the CDR3 is TGTGCCAGCAGCCAAGATTCTTCCAGCGGGAGAGGGTACAATGAGCAGTTCTTC. It encodes CASSQDSSSGRGYNEQFF.

This clonotype was counted at least ten times. The J gene is TRBJ1-4, the V gene TRBV29-1; unclear D gene. Germline CDR1 and CDR2: SQVTM and ANQGSEA. V lost 5 bases to trimming and J lost 7 bases, with 11 bases between them. The CDR3 totals 12 residues. CDR3 sequence: CSVRIGREKLFF. The DNA for the CDR3 is TGCAGCGTTCGAATCGGCCGTGAAAAACTGTTTTTT.

This chain links TRBV5-1 with TRBJ2-3; 7 bases are shared with TRBD2. V dropped 4 bases and J dropped 2; count of bases not matched to a gene: 7. The germline gives CDR1 SGHRS, CDR2 YFSETQ. The CDR3 runs to 15 residues. The CDR3 protein is CASSGGRGTTDTQYF. As DNA, the CDR3 is TGCGCCAGCAGCGGAGGGCGGGGGACCACAGATACGCAGTATTTT.

The chain couples TRBV29-1 to TRBJ2-3, with D perhaps matching TRBD1 or TRBD2 (5 bases each). V shed 3 bases and J shed 2 bases, with 9 bases lying between them. The CDR3 length is 13 residues. Germline CDR1 SQVTM, CDR2 ANQGSEA. CDR3 loop: CSVEGGTTDTQYF. The CDR3 DNA is TGCAGCGTTGAGGGTGGGACCACAGATACGCAGTATTTT.

This clonotype turned up a few times. The V and J genes are TRBV3-1 and TRBJ2-5; D is unresolved. Germline V lookup: CDR1 LGHDT, CDR2 YNNKEL (reference sequence). The CDR3 extends over 14 amino acids. The ends were cut back, 4 bases at V and 9 bases at J, with 18 bases in the middle. For the CDR3, the DNA is TGTGCCAGCAGCCCGCGGACCTTCATGGATGCCCAGTACTTC. Protein: CASSPRTFMDAQYF.